This T cell receptor (beta chain) came from a study of T cell repertoires in cytomegalovirus infection. Overall study context: Indications of both CMV infection and matching HLA type were provided by public TCR beta signatures.

Study findings and constraints: Within the response measured ex vivo, HLA-C-restricted CMV-specific TCR beta clonotypes were dominant. Cumulative frequency of public TCR beta families picked out carriers of CMV plus the relevant HLA.

TCRdb reanalysed the reads using MiXCR and keeps one entry per CDR3 protein. The sample lists nearly 550,000 distinct CDR3 sequences; 16% were seen once. V lost 5 bases to trimming and J lost 6 bases, with 12 bases between them. CDR3 length equals 13 residues. In this sample, this clonotype turned up many times. Its matching antigen is unknown. This clonotype was sampled from a human donor in good health (CMV status not recorded). Some clones in this sample may be carry-over from other donors' samples. The sequencing input was CD8+ T cells from PBMCs. The chain couples TRBV12-3 or TRBV12-4 to TRBJ2-3; D unclear. The CDR3 coding sequence is TGTGCCAGCAGTGGCGACCGTAGTGATACGCAGTATTTT. This translates into CASSGDRSDTQYF.